This T cell receptor (beta chain) was profiled in a study of T cells in Graves' hyperthyroidism and ophthalmopathy. V dropped 4 bases and J dropped 1 base, with 7 bases sitting between them. Germline V gene data show CDR1 as SGHTA and CDR2 as FQGNSA. The CDR3 sequence is 13 residues long. It was RNA transcripts that yielded the amplified TCR beta CDR3 regions. During a first-round RT-PCR of the TCR CDR3, the HTBI primer set was used. A single record per CDR3 protein comes from TCRdb applying MiXCR to the multiplex PCR reads. Of around 280,000 distinct CDR3 sequences listed, 13% are singletons. Those with hyperthyroidism were 18 to 65 years old, newly diagnosed, and ill for under 2 months.

The chain uses TRBV7-2 and TRBJ2-5; D remains ambiguous. This clonotype originated in a woman in her twenties or thirties with Graves' hyperthyroidism that later progressed to Graves' ophthalmopathy. The sequenced sample was blood. The CDR3 region has the DNA TGTGCCAGCAGCTACCGGACCCAAGAGACCCAGTACTTC. It encodes CASSYRTQETQYF.